This TCR beta chain was identified in a study of blood T cell repertoires in COVID-19. In the study's own analysis: Estimation of nucleated cell counts relied on the amplification of reference gene primers. TCRdb's table, derived via immunoSEQ multiplex PCR, lists solely in-frame clones and lacks some. The V and J calls and clone size come from that table; D and trimming were worked out from the DNA. The sample lists about 190,000 clones, over 75% occurring once. Sequenced input: peripheral blood. The sequence came from a woman in her thirties or forties who had recovered from COVID-19.

CDR3 protein: CASSSRTREVEQFF. DNA of the CDR3: TGTGCCAGTAGTTCTCGGACTAGGGAAGTTGAGCAGTTCTTC. This chain connects TRBV19 to TRBJ2-1, with 7 bases matching TRBD2. With 5 bases clipped from V and 9 bases from J, the junction kept 10 bases outside the gene matches. Per germline, CDR1 LNHDA and CDR2 SQIVND (reference sequence). The CDR3 has 14 amino acids.